Below, 10 T cell receptor beta chains from the same sample are listed, as sequenced in a study of T cell responses to AZD1222 COVID-19 vaccine. TCRdb's table, derived via immunoSEQ multiplex PCR, lists solely in-frame clones and lacks some. The sample has approximately 110,000 clones, about 85% seen once. The starting material was peripheral blood, obtained 28 days after the second AZD1222 dose. Source of these receptors: an adult who received the AZD1222 COVID-19 vaccine.

The gene calls are TRBV6-2 or TRBV6-3 and TRBJ2-3; TRBD2 agrees at 8 bases. V lost 1 base and J lost 2; bases outside the gene matches: 8. The CDR3 totals 17 residues. The V gene's germline CDR1 is MNHEY and CDR2 SVGEGT. CDR3 amino acids: CASSYLVSGAYTDTQYF. CDR3 DNA: TGTGCCAGCAGTTACTTGGTTAGCGGGGCCTACACAGATACGCAGTATTTT.

This clone was found once. The chain joins TRBV28 to TRBJ1-1; D gene ambiguous. V was pared by 3 bases and J by 7 bases, with 9 bases between. The CDR3 length is 12 residues. CDR1 MDHEN and CDR2 SYDVKM come from the germline V gene. The CDR3 region has the DNA TGTGCCAGCAGTTTGTCGGGAAATGAAGCTTTCTTT. It encodes CASSLSGNEAFF. The whole variable domain, remainder taken from reference TRBV28 and TRBJ1-1, is DVKVTQSSRYLVKRTGEKVFLECVQDMDHENMFWYRQDPGLGLRLIYFSYDVKMKEKGDIPEGYSVSREKKERFSLILESASTNQTSMYLCASSLSGNEAFFGQGTRLTVV.

The chain recombines TRBV7-6 with TRBJ1-3; D remains ambiguous. CDR1 is SGHVS, CDR2 FNYEAQ, per germline. V lost 2 bases and J lost 3, with 17 bases in between. The CDR3 length is 17 residues. Here the CDR3 DNA reads TGTGCCAGCAGCTTATCGGTCGGCCAGGCAGGTGGAAACACCATATATTTT. Translating gives CASSLSVGQAGGNTIYF.

This clone was seen a single time. This rearrangement joins TRBV5-1 to TRBJ2-7, with 7 bases lining up with TRBD1. Per germline, CDR1 SGHRS and CDR2 YFSETQ. The length of the CDR3 is 14 residues. V shed 4 bases and J 3 bases; nucleotides not matched to a gene: 7. The CDR3 DNA is TGCGCCAGCAGCCCGCTGACAGGGAACTACGAGCAGTACTTC. This sequence encodes CASSPLTGNYEQYF.

V gene TRBV5-4 combines with J gene TRBJ1-2; no clear D gene. This CDR3 has 14 residues. Trimming took 0 bases from V and 1 from J, leaving 7 bases between them. The germline V gene encodes CDR1 SGHNT and CDR2 YYREEE (reference sequence). DNA of the CDR3: TGTGCCAGCAGCTTGGTGGGCGTTAACTATGGCTACACCTTC. It yields the protein CASSLVGVNYGYTF.

V is TRBV7-2 and J is TRBJ1-5, with no clear D. The CDR3 is 13 residues long. V lost 2 bases, J lost 7 bases, and 9 bases lay in between. Per the germline V gene, CDR1 is SGHTA and CDR2 is FQGNSA. DNA for the CDR3: TGTGCCAGCAGCTTACTTGAGATGCAGCCCCAGCATTTT. Protein product: CASSLLEMQPQHF. Full variable domain (missing parts from reference TRBV7-2 and TRBJ1-5): GAGVSQSPSNKVTEKGKDVELRCDPISGHTALYWYRQSLGQGLEFLIYFQGNSAPDKSGLPSDRFSAERTGGSVSTLTIQRTQQEDSAVYLCASSLLEMQPQHFGDGTRLSIL.

The J gene is TRBJ1-4, the V gene TRBV7-9; tentative D call: TRBD1 (5 bases). In germline, CDR1 is SEHNR, CDR2 FQNEAQ (reference sequence). The CDR3 is 15 residues long. With 3 bases removed from V and 4 bases from J, the gap between germline ends came to 12 bases. The CDR3 region is CASSLADRLNEKLFF. The CDR3 bases are TGTGCCAGCAGCTTGGCCGACAGACTTAATGAAAAACTGTTTTTT.

The J gene is TRBJ2-3, the V gene TRBV27; 8 nucleotides line up with TRBD1. V lost 5 bases and J lost 5; bases outside the gene matches: 9. The length of the CDR3 is 15 residues. Germline values: CDR1 MNHEY, CDR2 SMNVEV (reference sequence). CDR3 DNA: TGTGCCAGCAGTCCGGAGGACAGGGTGGAAGATACGCAGTATTTT. Protein product: CASSPEDRVEDTQYF.

The V gene is TRBV6-5, the J gene TRBJ1-6, with 9 bases identical to TRBD1. This CDR3 has 14 residues. Germline CDR1 reads MNHEY; CDR2 reads SVGAGI. With 6 bases clipped from V and 9 bases from J, the junction kept 6 bases outside the gene matches. For the CDR3, the DNA is TGTGCCAGCAGCCCCCGGGACAGGGTTTCACCCCTCCACTTT. This sequence encodes CASSPRDRVSPLHF.

Points on this clone: Other DNA sequences in the same sample also yield this CDR3. This chain uses TRBV3-1 (or the pseudogene TRBV3-2) with TRBJ1-3, with D uncertain. From germline, CDR1 is LGHDT and CDR2 YNNKEL (reference sequence). Between the trimmed V and J ends, which lost 3 bases and 4 bases, there was a span of 7 bases. This CDR3 region has 13 residues. CDR3 DNA: TGTGCCAGCAGCCAGGGCAGCGGAAACACCATATATTTT. It codes for CASSQGSGNTIYF.